These T cell receptor beta chains were read from a single sample in a study of blood T cell repertoires in COVID-19. TCRdb keeps only in-frame clones here, not all; method: immunoSEQ multiplex PCR. The data show under 80,000 clones, roughly 82% seen once. Material: peripheral blood. The receptors shown here come from a man aged 50 to 59 with acute or convalescent COVID-19. Both conserved end residues are part of each CDR3. The D gene is left open where the match is weak. Clone size is shown for a subset of rows, as once, few, many or a class of expanded clone.

cdr3_aa cdr3_nt v_call d_call clone_size j_call
CASSFYRDNTDTQYF TGTGCCAGCTCATTTTATAGAGACAACACAGATACGCAGTATTTT TRBV18 NA NA TRBJ2-3
CASSPLNRGTEAFF TGTGCCAGCAGCCCACTCAACAGGGGCACTGAAGCTTTCTTT TRBV5-6 TRBD1 once TRBJ1-1
CSVEDRETKNEQFF TGCAGCGTTGAAGATCGGGAGACGAAGAATGAGCAGTTCTTC TRBV29-1 NA NA TRBJ2-1
CASSMLGASTDTQYF TGTGCCAGTAGTATGTTAGGGGCCTCTACAGATACGCAGTATTTT TRBV19 NA NA TRBJ2-3
CASSPTSGQPQHF TGTGCCAGCAGCCCCACTTCCGGTCAGCCCCAGCATTTT TRBV27 NA NA TRBJ1-5
CASSEAITGSGAEAFF TGCGCCAGCAGTGAGGCGATCACCGGGTCCGGAGCTGAAGCTTTCTTT TRBV10-1 NA NA TRBJ1-1
CASSVSSTGSYNEQFF TGTGCCAGCAGCGTCAGTAGCACAGGCTCCTACAATGAGCAGTTCTTC TRBV9 NA NA TRBJ2-1
CASSYTVGYEQYF TGTGCCAGCAGCTACACCGTCGGGTACGAGCAGTACTTC TRBV7-2 NA few TRBJ2-7
CASSLGGDGYTF TGTGCCAGCAGCTTGGGGGGGGATGGCTACACCTTC TRBV5-4 NA NA TRBJ1-2
CASSLGGRTSGSYEQYF TGTGCCAGCAGCTTGGGCGGCAGGACTAGCGGGAGCTACGAGCAGTACTTC TRBV5-4 TRBD2 NA TRBJ2-7
CASSSPSGNTIYF TGTGCCAGCAGCTCTCCCTCTGGAAACACCATATATTTT TRBV28 NA NA TRBJ1-3
CASSHRRAPRDYGYTF TGTGCCAGCAGCCATAGGAGGGCCCCCCGGGACTATGGCTACACCTTC TRBV11-3 NA NA TRBJ1-2
CASSASAGMNTEAFF TGCGCCAGCAGCGCCTCGGCGGGGATGAACACTGAAGCTTTCTTT TRBV5-1 NA NA TRBJ1-1
CASSDDSRSNQPQHF TGTGCCAGCAGCGACGACAGTAGAAGCAATCAGCCCCAGCATTTT TRBV7-9 NA NA TRBJ1-5
CASSPRQEVYNEQFF TGTGCCAGCAGCCCTAGACAGGAGGTCTACAATGAGCAGTTCTTC TRBV5-5 NA NA TRBJ2-1
CSASLRGGYGYTF TGCAGTGCTAGTCTCAGAGGAGGGTATGGCTACACCTTC TRBV20-1 NA few TRBJ1-2
CASSLARDWAKNIQYF TGTGCCAGCAGCTTGGCCAGGGATTGGGCCAAAAACATTCAGTACTTC TRBV5-6 NA NA TRBJ2-4
CATSRAETGLGGYTF TGTGCCACCAGCAGAGCCGAGACAGGGCTGGGTGGCTACACCTTC TRBV15 TRBD1 NA TRBJ1-2
CASSLATGVKKLFF TGTGCCAGCAGCTTAGCGACAGGGGTTAAAAAACTGTTTTTT TRBV7-9 TRBD1 NA TRBJ1-4
CASSLGLDSHAAYNEQFF TGTGCCAGCAGCTTAGGCCTGGACTCCCACGCCGCCTACAATGAGCAGTTCTTC TRBV13 NA NA TRBJ2-1